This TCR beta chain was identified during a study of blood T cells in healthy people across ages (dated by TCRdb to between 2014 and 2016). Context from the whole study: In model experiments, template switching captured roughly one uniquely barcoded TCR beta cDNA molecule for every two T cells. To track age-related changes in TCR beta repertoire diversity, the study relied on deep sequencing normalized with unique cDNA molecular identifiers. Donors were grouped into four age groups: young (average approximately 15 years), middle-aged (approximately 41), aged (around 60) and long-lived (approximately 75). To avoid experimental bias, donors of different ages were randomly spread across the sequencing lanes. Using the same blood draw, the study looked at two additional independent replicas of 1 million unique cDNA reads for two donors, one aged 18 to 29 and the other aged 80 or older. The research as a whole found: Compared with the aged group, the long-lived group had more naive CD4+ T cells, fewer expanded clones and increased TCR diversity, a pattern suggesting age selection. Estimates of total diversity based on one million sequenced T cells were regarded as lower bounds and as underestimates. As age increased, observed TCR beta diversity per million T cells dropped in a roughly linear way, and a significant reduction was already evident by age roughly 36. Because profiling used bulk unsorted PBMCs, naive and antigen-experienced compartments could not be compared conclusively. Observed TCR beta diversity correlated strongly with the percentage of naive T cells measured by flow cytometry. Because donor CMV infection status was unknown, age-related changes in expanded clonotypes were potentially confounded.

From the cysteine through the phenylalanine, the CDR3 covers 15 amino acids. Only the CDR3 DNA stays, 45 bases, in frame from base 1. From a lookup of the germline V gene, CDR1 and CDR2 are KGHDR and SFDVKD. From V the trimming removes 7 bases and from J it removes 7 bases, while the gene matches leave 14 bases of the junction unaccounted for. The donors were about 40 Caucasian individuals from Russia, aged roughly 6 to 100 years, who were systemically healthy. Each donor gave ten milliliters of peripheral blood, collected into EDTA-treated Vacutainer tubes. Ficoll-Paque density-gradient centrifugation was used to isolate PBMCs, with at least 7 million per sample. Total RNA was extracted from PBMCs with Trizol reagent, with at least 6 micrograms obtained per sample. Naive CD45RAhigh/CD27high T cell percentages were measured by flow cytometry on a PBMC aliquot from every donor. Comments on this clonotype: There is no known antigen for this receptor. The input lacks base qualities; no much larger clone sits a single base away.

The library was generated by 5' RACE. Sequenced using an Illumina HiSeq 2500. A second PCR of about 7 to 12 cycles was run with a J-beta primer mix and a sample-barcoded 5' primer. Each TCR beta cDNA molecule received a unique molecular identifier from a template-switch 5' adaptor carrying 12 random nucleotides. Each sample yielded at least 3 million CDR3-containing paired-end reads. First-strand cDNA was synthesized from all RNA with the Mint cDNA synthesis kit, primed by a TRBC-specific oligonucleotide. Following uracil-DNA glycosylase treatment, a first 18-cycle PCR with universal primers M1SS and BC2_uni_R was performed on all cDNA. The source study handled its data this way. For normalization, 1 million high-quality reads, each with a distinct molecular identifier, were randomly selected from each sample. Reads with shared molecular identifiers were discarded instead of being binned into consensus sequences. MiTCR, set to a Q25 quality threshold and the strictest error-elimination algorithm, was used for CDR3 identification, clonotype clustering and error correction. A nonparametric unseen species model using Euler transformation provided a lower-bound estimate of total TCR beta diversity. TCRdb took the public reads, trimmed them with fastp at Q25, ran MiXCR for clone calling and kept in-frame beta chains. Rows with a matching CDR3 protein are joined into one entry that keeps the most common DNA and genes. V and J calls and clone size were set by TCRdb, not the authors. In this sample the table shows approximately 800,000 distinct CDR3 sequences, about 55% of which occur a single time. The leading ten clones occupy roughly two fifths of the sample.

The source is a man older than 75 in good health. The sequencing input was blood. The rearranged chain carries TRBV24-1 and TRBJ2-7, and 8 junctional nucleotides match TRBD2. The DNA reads TGTGCCACCAGCTTAGCGGGACCGTCCTACAATGAGCAGTACTTC. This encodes CATSLAGPSYNEQYF.